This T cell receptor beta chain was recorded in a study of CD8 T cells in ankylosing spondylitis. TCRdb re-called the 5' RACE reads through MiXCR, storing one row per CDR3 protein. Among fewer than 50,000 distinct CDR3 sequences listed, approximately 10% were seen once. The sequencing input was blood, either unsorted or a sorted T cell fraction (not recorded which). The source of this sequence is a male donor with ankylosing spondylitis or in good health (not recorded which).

CDR3 amino acids: CASSLGLPADTQYF. DNA for the CDR3: TGTGCCAGCAGTTTAGGGCTGCCGGCAGATACGCAGTATTTT. The genes are TRBV12-3 or TRBV12-4 and TRBJ2-3; D is undetermined. The CDR3 runs to 14 residues. Trimming took 1 base from V and 4 from J, leaving 9 bases between them.